This TCR beta chain was sequenced during a study of T cell responses to AZD1222 COVID-19 vaccine. Clones were read by immunoSEQ multiplex PCR, and TCRdb kept only the in-frame ones, dropping some. The repertoire has 100,000 to 150,000 clones, roughly 90% of them found once; the top ten carry roughly 4.5%. The CDR3 totals 15 residues. Trimming cost V 10 bases and J 5 bases; bases outside gene matches: 11. Germline assignment: CDR1 SGDLS and CDR2 YYNGEE. The clonotype was recovered from an adult in good health. This chain links TRBV9 with TRBJ2-3; 12 nucleotides line up with TRBD2. The starting material was peripheral blood, obtained on day 0 of AZD1222 vaccination. This CDR3 is CASRPGLAGIDTQYF. CDR3 DNA: TGTGCCTCCCGCCCCGGACTAGCGGGAATAGATACGCAGTATTTT.